This T cell receptor (beta chain) came from a study of siplizumab effects on memory and regulatory T cells. General study points: Roughly 80-95% of dividing CD4+ or CD8+ clones were without an attributable naive or memory phenotype. Left unconfirmed was the suppressive function of proliferating Tregs from siplizumab cultures. No more than a minor fraction of alloreactive clones could be traced back to unstimulated subsets.

Points on this clone: The target antigen is unknown.

Sequencing used immunoSEQ multiplex PCR; TCRdb keeps in-frame clones, though not all of them. The table lists roughly 120,000 clones, 80% to 95% of them singletons. The CDR3 is 14 residues long. J lost 0 bases, V lost 6 bases, and 4 bases had no gene match. Germline V gene lookup returns CDR1 SNHLY and CDR2 FYNNEI. This sequence was found in a human donor in good health. The sample taken for sequencing was CD4+ T cells sorted from blood. The chain carries TRBV2 and TRBJ1-1; 7 bases line up with TRBD1. CDR3 loop: CASRGGQMNTEAFF. The CDR3 DNA follows: TGTGCCAGCAGGGGGGGACAGATGAACACTGAAGCTTTCTTT.